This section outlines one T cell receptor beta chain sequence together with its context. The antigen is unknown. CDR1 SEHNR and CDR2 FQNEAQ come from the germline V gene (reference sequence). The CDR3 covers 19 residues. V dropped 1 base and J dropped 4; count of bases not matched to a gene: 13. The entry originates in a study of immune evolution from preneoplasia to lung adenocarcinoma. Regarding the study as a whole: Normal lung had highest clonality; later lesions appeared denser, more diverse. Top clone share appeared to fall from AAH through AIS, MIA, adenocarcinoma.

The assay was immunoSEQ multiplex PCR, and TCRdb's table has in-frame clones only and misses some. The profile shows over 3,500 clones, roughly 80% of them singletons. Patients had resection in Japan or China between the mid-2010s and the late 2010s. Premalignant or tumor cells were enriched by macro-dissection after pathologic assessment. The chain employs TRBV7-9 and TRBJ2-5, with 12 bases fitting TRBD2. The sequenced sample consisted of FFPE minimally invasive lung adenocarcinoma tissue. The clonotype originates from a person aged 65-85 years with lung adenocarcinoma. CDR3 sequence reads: CASSLVFLAGGPQTETQYF. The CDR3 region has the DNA TGTGCCAGCAGCTTAGTTTTTCTAGCGGGGGGGCCGCAGACAGAGACCCAGTACTTC.